Described below is a single T cell receptor (beta chain) sequence and its context. Germline V lookup: CDR1 LNHDA, CDR2 SQIVND (reference sequence). The CDR3 contains 15 residues. Trimming removed 3 bases from V and 0 bases from J, with 9 bases in between. TEMRA cells were FACS-enriched, unlike CD8+ and CD4+ T cells, which were negatively isolated. RNA amounts of roughly 0.5 to 1 ug underwent reverse transcription with random hexamers. TCR beta CDR3 was amplified by immunoSEQ multiplex PCR. This amplification extended across 54 Vbeta and 13 Jbeta segments. TCRdb passed the immunoSEQ multiplex PCR reads through MiXCR, listing each CDR3 protein once. The data show some 130,000 distinct CDR3 sequences, approximately 79% seen once. The sample originates from a study of CD8 T cells in Susac syndrome.

Sequencing input: CD8+ T cells from PBMCs. This clonotype originated in a human donor with multiple sclerosis. J is TRBJ2-1 and V is TRBV19; D unresolved. In DNA form, the CDR3 reads TGTGCCAGTAGTATCGGGCAGAGCTCCTACAATGAGCAGTTCTTC. Protein sequence: CASSIGQSSYNEQFF.